Detailed here is one T cell receptor (beta chain). Its antigen is not yet known. Per-base qualities were not stored, and no clone one base away is much larger. The sample originates from a study of T cell responses to AZD1222 COVID-19 vaccine (dated by TCRdb to the early 2020s). Background on the whole study: AZD1222 recipients whose second dose came at about 4 weeks and those whose second dose came at about 12 weeks were combined into one group, since spike-specific TCR depth and breadth did not differ between the two schedules. Trial participants were enrolled by age into subgroups of 18-55, 56-69 and 70-plus years, and about 150, 27 and 61 TCR-sequenced participants, respectively, were included in these subgroups. A total of more than 230 trial participants underwent TCR sequencing, of whom 200 to 220 had received two doses of AZD1222 and some 25 had received two doses of the MenACWY control vaccine. Broader findings and caveats from the paper: Most participants were white British and females outnumbered males, and the authors suggested that clonal diversity may have been underestimated. Vaccine-associated CD4 TCRs spanned the whole spike protein, with dominant responses in regions 160-218 and 743-854. Spike-specific TCR breadth and depth rose significantly after two AZD1222 doses compared with day 0 and with MenACWY recipients. Conclusions about previously exposed vaccinees are limited because only 5 or 6 AZD1222 recipients were SARS-CoV-2 seropositive at baseline. Epitopes outside the regions mutated in the B.1.351 and B.1.1.7 variants were reportedly recognized by nearly half of the unique spike-specific TCRs. The 56-69-year group was small, and its depth increase did not reach significance, likely because of low power. Because no day 14 peak-response samples were available, the repertoires could be characterized only after the peak T cell response.

The CDR3 regions of human TCRbeta chains were subjected to immunosequencing. In the source study's methods: TCRs in the repertoires were matched against a reference library of SARS-CoV-2-specific TCRs that had been generated with the MIRA antigen-specificity platform. Breadth was defined as the fraction of unique TCRs that were SARS-CoV-2-associated. Depth was defined as the fraction of total T cells that were SARS-CoV-2-associated. Using the MIRA data, each spike-specific TCR was mapped to the spike region that the TCR reacts to and placed in a CD4 or CD8 class. Log10-transformed breadth and depth values were compared by one-way ANOVA with Sidak's multiple comparisons tests. Entries here come from immuneACCESS through TCRdb and include only in-frame sequences with V and J called. Some clones fail to appear in such tables; in the studies checked, an unresolved V gene covers under half of the shortfall, and the cause of the remainder is unknown. V and J calls and clone size are given by that table; D and trimming were obtained from the DNA. The sample profile shows over 100,000 clones; about nine tenths of them were found once. The ten largest clonotypes hold 20% to 25% of the sample.

Taken with the paper, the label for time point translates to: baseline before first vaccination. Samples from vaccinated people were obtained from the UK trials COV001 and COV002, which included a single-blind randomized controlled phase 2/3 trial of AZD1222 (ChAdOx1 nCoV-19) in healthy adults. Trial participant PBMC samples were collected at day 0 and day 28 after the second dose for TCRbeta chain sequencing. As encoded in the germline V gene (reference sequence), CDR1 is SEHNR while CDR2 is FQNEAQ. V and J are trimmed by 2 bases and 4 bases, and the gene matches miss 1 base of the junction. CDR3 length: 13 amino acids, cysteine to phenylalanine. The read is trimmed to its CDR3 DNA, 39 bases read in frame from base 1.

This TCR was recovered from an adult in good health. This chain joins TRBV7-9 to TRBJ1-1; 7 bases in between match TRBD1. The specimen comprised peripheral blood, sampled on day 0 of AZD1222 vaccination. The CDR3 region: CASSLWDSTEAFF. The DNA sequence is as follows: TGTGCCAGCAGCTTATGGGACAGCACTGAAGCTTTCTTT.